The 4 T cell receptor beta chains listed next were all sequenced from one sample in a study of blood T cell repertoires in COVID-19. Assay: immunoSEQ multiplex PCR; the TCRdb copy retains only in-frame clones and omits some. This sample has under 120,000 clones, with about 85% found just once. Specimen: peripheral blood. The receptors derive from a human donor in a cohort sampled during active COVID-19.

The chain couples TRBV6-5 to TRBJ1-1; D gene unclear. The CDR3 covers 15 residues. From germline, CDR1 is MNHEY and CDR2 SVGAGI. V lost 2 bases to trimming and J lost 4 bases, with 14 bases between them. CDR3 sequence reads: CASSYRAGLGTEAFF. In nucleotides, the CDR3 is TGTGCCAGCAGTTACAGGGCGGGCTTGGGCACTGAAGCTTTCTTT.

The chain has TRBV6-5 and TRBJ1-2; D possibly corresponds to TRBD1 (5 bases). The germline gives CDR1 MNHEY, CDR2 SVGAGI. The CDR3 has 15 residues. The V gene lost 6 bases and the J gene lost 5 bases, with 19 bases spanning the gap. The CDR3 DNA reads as TGTGCCAGCAGACCTCCTCGGGGGGATTATTATGGCTACACCTTC. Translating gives CASRPPRGDYYGYTF.

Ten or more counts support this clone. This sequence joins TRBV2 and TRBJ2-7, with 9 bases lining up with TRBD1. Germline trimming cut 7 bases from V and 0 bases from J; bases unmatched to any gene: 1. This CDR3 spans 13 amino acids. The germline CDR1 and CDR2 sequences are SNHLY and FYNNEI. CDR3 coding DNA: TGTGCCAGCATGGGACAGGGCTCCTACGAGCAGTACTTC. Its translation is CASMGQGSYEQYF.

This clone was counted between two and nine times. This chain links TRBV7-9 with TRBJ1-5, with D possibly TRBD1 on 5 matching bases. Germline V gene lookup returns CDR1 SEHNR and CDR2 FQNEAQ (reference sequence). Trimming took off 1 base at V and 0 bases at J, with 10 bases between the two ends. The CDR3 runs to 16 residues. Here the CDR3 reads CASSLDTGHSNQPQHF. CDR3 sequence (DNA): TGTGCCAGCAGCTTAGACACAGGACATAGCAATCAGCCCCAGCATTTT.